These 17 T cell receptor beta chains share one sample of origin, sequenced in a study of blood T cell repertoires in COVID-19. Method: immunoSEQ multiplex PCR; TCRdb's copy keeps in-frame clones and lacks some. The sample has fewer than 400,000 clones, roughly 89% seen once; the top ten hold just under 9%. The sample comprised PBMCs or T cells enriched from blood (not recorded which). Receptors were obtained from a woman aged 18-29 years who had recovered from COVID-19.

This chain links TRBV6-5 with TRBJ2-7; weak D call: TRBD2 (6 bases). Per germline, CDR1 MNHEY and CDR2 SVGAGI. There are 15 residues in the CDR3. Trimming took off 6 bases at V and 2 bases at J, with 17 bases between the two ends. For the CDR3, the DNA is TGTGCCAGCAGCCCCTCCGGGACTGCGACCTACGAGCAGTACTTC. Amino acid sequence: CASSPSGTATYEQYF.

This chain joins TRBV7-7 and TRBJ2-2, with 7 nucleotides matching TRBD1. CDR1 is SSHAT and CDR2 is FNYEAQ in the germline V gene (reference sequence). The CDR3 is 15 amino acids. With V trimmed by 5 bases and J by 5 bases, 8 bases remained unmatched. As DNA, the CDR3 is TGTGCCAGCAGCCAGAGGACAGGTCAGACCGGGGAGCTGTTTTTT. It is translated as CASSQRTGQTGELFF.

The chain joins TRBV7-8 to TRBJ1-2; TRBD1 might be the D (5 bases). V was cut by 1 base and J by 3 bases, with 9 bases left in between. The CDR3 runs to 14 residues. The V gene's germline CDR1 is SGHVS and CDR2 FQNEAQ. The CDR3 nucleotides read TGTGCCAGCAGCTTAGAGGCAGGGCACTATGGCTACACCTTC. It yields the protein CASSLEAGHYGYTF.

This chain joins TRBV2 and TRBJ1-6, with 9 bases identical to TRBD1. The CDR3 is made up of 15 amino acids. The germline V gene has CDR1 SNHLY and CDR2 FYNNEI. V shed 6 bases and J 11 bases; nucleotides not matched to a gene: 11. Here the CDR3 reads CASRADRGETAPLHF. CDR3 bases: TGTGCCAGCAGAGCGGACAGGGGAGAGACGGCACCCCTCCACTTT.

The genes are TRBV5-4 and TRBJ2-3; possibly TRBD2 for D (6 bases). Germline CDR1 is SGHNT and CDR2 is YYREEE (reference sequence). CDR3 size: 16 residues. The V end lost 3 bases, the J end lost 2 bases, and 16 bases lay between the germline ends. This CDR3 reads CASSSRDSRYTDTQYF. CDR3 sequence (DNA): TGTGCCAGCAGCTCCAGGGACTCGAGATACACAGATACGCAGTATTTT.

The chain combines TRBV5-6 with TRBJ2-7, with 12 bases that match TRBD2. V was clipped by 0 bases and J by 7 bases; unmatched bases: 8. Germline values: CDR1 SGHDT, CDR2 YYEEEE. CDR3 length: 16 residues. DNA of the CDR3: TGTGCCAGCAGCTTGGTGGCTAGCGGGAGGGTTAGGGAGCAGTACTTC. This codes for CASSLVASGRVREQYF.

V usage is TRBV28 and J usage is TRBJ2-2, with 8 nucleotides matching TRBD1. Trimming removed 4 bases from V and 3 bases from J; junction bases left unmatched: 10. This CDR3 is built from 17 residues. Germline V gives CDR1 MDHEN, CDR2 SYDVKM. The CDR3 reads CASSSSRNRGYTGELFF. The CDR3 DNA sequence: TGTGCCAGCAGTTCTTCCCGAAACAGGGGGTACACCGGGGAGCTGTTTTTT.

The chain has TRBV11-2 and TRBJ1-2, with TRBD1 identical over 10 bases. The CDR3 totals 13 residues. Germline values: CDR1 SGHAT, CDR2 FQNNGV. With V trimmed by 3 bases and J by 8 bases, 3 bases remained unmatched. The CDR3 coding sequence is TGTGCCAGCAGCTTCGGGACAGGGGTAGGCTACACCTTC. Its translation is CASSFGTGVGYTF. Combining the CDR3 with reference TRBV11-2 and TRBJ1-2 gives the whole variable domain EAGVAQSPRYKIIEKRQSVAFWCNPISGHATLYWYQQILGQGPKLLIQFQNNGVVDDSQLPKDRFSAERLKGVDSTLKIQPAKLEDSAVYLCASSFGTGVGYTFGSGTRLTVV.

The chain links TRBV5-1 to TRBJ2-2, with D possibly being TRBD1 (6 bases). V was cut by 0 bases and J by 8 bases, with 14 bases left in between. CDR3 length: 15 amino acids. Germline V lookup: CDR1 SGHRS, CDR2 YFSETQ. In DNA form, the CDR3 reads TGCGCCAGCAGCTTGGGTAACAGGGCTTCGGGGGAGCTGTTTTTT. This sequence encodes CASSLGNRASGELFF.

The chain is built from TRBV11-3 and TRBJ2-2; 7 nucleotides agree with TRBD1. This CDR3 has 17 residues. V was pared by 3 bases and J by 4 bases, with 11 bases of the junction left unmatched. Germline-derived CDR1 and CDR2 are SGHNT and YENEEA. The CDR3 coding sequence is TGTGCCAGCAGCTTCCCATGGGGGACAGAGTTCACCGGGGAGCTGTTTTTT. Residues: CASSFPWGTEFTGELFF.

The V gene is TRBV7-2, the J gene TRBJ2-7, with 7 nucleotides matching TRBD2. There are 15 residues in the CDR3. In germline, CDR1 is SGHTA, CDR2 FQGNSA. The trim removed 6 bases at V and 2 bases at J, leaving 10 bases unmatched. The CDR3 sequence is CASSPAGGLTYEQYF. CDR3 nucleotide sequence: TGTGCCAGCAGTCCCGCCGGGGGGTTAACCTACGAGCAGTACTTC.

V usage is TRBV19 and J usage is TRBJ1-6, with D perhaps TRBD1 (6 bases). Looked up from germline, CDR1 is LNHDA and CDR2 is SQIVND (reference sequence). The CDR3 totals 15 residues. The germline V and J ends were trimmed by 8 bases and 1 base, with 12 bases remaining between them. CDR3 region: CASLPGASYNSPLHF. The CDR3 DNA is TGTGCCAGTCTACCAGGGGCTTCCTATAATTCACCCCTCCACTTT.

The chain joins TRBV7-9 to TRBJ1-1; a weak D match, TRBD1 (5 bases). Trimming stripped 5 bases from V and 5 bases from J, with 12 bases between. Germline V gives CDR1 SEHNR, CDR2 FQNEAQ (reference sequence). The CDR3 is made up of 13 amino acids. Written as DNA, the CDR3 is TGTGCCAGCAGCCCGGACATGCAAACTGAAGCTTTCTTT. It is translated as CASSPDMQTEAFF.

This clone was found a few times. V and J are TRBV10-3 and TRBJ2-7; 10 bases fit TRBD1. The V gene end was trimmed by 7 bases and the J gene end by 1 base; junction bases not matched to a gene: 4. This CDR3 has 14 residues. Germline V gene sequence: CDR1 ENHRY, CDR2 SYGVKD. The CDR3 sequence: CAINPGQGSYEQYF. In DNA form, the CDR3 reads TGTGCCATCAATCCGGGACAGGGGTCCTACGAGCAGTACTTC.

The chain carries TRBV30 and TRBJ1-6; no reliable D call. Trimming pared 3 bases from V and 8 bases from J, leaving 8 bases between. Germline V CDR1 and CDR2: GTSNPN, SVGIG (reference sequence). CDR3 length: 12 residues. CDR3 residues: CAWSNRDSPLHF. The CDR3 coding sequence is TGTGCCTGGAGCAATCGGGATTCACCCCTCCACTTT.

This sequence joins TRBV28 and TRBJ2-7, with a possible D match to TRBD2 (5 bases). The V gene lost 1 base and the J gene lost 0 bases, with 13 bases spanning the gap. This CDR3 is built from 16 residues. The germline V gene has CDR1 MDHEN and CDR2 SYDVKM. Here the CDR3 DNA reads TGTGCCAGCAGTTTATCCACCGGGGTCAACTCCTACGAGCAGTACTTC. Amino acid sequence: CASSLSTGVNSYEQYF.

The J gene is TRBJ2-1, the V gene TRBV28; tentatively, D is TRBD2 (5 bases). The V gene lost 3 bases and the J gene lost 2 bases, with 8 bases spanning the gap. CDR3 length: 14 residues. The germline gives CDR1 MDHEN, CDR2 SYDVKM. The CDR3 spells CASSFPGAYNEQFF. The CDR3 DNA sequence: TGTGCCAGCAGTTTCCCCGGGGCCTACAATGAGCAGTTCTTC.